Shown below are 15 T cell receptor beta chains from a single sample sequenced in a study of OX40 agonist ivuxolimab in advanced cancers. TCRdb's copy holds only in-frame clones and misses some; the assay was immunoSEQ multiplex PCR. Of roughly 82,000 clones detected, 89% appear once; the ten largest clones hold more than 8.5%. The sample consisted of CD4+ or CD8+ T cells sorted from blood, taken in a trial of the OX40 agonist ivuxolimab. All receptors derive from an adult with an advanced solid tumor such as melanoma, head and neck, liver or kidney cancer.

This chain joins TRBV10-3 and TRBJ2-5; D remains ambiguous. V was cut by 4 bases and J by 0 bases, with 18 bases left in between. This CDR3 is built from 17 residues. The germline V gene encodes CDR1 ENHRY and CDR2 SYGVKD. The chain's CDR3 is CAISVYDPQIYQETQYF. The CDR3 DNA reads as TGTGCCATCAGTGTCTACGATCCACAGATTTACCAAGAGACCCAGTACTTC.

This rearrangement joins TRBV5-6 to TRBJ2-7, with 8 nucleotides matching TRBD1. CDR3 size: 17 residues. After removal of 0 bases from V and 3 bases from J, the junction contained 11 bases not matched to a gene. Germline values: CDR1 SGHDT, CDR2 YYEEEE. The CDR3 DNA is TGTGCCAGCAGCTTGGTTCCTGCCGGACAGGGCTTCTACGAGCAGTACTTC. Amino acid sequence: CASSLVPAGQGFYEQYF.

This chain joins TRBV5-1 and TRBJ2-3, with D tentatively TRBD1 or TRBD2 (5 bases each). Trimming took off 4 bases at V and 1 base at J, with 10 bases between the two ends. This CDR3 comprises 14 residues. Per germline, CDR1 SGHRS and CDR2 YFSETQ. The DNA of the CDR3 is TGCGCCAGCAGCCCGGGGCAGGGCACAGATACGCAGTATTTT. This gives the protein CASSPGQGTDTQYF.

The J gene is TRBJ2-5, the V gene TRBV7-6; 16 bases line up with TRBD2. Per the germline V gene, CDR1 is SGHVS and CDR2 is FNYEAQ. Trimming at V came to 2 bases and at J to 5 bases, leaving 17 bases not matched to a gene. The CDR3 covers 21 residues. DNA of the CDR3: TGTGCCAGCAGCTTACGGCCGGGACTAGCGGGAGGGAGTGGCAGAAGCGAGACCCAGTACTTC. Encoded protein: CASSLRPGLAGGSGRSETQYF.

The V call is TRBV18, the J call TRBJ2-5; D uncertain. Per the germline V gene, CDR1 is KGHSH and CDR2 is LQKENI. V lost 2 bases and J lost 4, with 17 bases in between. The CDR3 is made up of 16 amino acids. CDR3 bases: TGTGCCAGCTCACCAAACTCCCCCGTTACGGTAGAGACCCAGTACTTC. Its translation: CASSPNSPVTVETQYF.

This clone was observed once. The CDR3 protein is CASSLSHEQFF. CDR3 DNA: TGTGCCAGCAGCTTAAGCCATGAGCAGTTCTTC. The chain combines TRBV11-1 with TRBJ2-1; D uncertain. The germline V gene encodes CDR1 SGHAT and CDR2 FQDESV (reference sequence). Trimming took 2 bases from V and 8 from J, leaving 4 bases between them. This CDR3 contains 11 residues.

The genes are TRBV4-2 and TRBJ2-7; D uncertain. The V and J ends lost 0 bases and 4 bases respectively, with 10 bases between them. CDR1 is LGHNA, CDR2 YNFKEQ, per germline. This CDR3 comprises 14 residues. CDR3 sequence reads: CASSQESRSYEQYF. In DNA form, the CDR3 reads TGTGCCAGCAGCCAAGAGAGTAGGAGTTACGAGCAGTACTTC.

The J gene is TRBJ2-7, the V gene TRBV10-2, with D possibly called TRBD1 or TRBD2 (7 bases each). Germline CDR1 is WSHSY and CDR2 is SAAADI. This CDR3 has 15 amino acids. V was clipped by 2 bases and J by 1 base, with 12 bases between them. CDR3 bases: TGCGCCAGCAGTGAGCGCGGGGGACAGTCCTACGAGCAGTACTTC. This codes for CASSERGGQSYEQYF.

This chain uses TRBV28 with TRBJ1-2; possibly TRBD1 for D (5 bases). The germline gives CDR1 MDHEN, CDR2 SYDVKM. The V end was cut by 4 bases, the J end by 2 bases, with 14 bases between. CDR3 length: 15 amino acids. CDR3 amino acids: CASSSGGRENYGYTF. The CDR3 DNA sequence: TGTGCCAGCAGTTCGGGGGGGAGGGAGAACTATGGCTACACCTTC.

The chain joins TRBV5-4 to TRBJ2-7; no firm D call. This CDR3 has 12 amino acids. The V and J ends lost 3 bases and 2 bases respectively, with 6 bases between them. CDR1 is SGHNT and CDR2 is YYREEE in the germline V gene (reference sequence). Written as DNA, the CDR3 is TGTGCCAGCAGCTATGGACCCTACGAGCAGTACTTC. Its translation: CASSYGPYEQYF.

The chain recombines TRBV5-4 with TRBJ2-1; D is unresolved. The length of the CDR3 is 15 residues. The V end lost 4 bases, the J end lost 0 bases, and 11 bases lay between the germline ends. CDR1 and CDR2 from the germline V gene are SGHNT and YYREEE (reference sequence). The CDR3 here is CASSAASSSYNEQFF. The CDR3 DNA is TGTGCCAGCAGCGCCGCCTCGAGCTCCTACAATGAGCAGTTCTTC.

The CDR3 DNA reads as TGTGCCAGCAGTGAAGCACCCAGGGGGGCCTACGAGCAGTACTTC. Translated, it gives CASSEAPRGAYEQYF. V is TRBV6-1 and J is TRBJ2-7, with a possible D match to TRBD1 (7 bases). V lost 0 bases and J lost 2, with 11 bases in between. CDR3 length equals 15 residues. CDR1 MNHNS and CDR2 SASEGT come from the germline V gene.

This chain uses TRBV7-3 with TRBJ2-2; 13 bases fit TRBD2. CDR1 and CDR2 (germline): SGHTA, FQGTGA. J lost 4 bases, V lost 0 bases, and 2 bases had no gene match. The CDR3 has 17 residues. The CDR3 protein is CASSLTGTSGATGELFF. For the CDR3, the DNA is TGTGCCAGCAGCTTAACCGGGACTAGCGGGGCCACCGGGGAGCTGTTTTTT.

The chain links TRBV20-1 to TRBJ2-1; D uncertain. The CDR3 sequence is 10 residues long. The V end lost 2 bases, the J end lost 16 bases, and 12 bases lay between the germline ends. Germline CDR1 reads DFQATT; CDR2 reads SNEGSKA (reference sequence). CDR3 nucleotides: TGCAGTGCTAGAAGCTTTCGACACTTCTTC. Its translation is CSARSFRHFF.

The V gene is TRBV11-2, the J gene TRBJ1-5; perhaps TRBD1 as D (5 bases). The CDR3 is 14 residues long. V was trimmed by 0 bases and J by 6 bases, leaving 9 bases between them. Germline V gene lookup returns CDR1 SGHAT and CDR2 FQNNGV. The CDR3 DNA sequence: TGTGCCAGCAGCTTAGAGGGGGGATTTCAGCCCCAGCATTTT. Translation gives CASSLEGGFQPQHF.